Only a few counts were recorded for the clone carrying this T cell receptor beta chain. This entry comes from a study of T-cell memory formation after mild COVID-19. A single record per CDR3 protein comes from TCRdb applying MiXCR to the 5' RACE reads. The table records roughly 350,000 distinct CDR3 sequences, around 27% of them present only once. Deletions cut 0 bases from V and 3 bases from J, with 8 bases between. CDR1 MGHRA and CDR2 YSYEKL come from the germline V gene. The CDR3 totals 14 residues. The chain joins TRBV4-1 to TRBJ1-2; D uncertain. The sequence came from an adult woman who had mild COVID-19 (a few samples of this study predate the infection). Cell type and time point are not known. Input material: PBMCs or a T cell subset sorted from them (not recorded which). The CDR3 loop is CASSQDLGYYGYTF. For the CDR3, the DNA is TGCGCCAGCAGCCAAGATTTAGGGTACTATGGCTACACCTTC.